The entry below describes one T cell receptor beta chain. This CDR3 contains 14 residues. Germline V gene lookup returns CDR1 MGHDK and CDR2 SYGVNS. V gave up 8 bases and J gave up 2 bases; unmatched junction bases: 7. Generated by immunoSEQ multiplex PCR, the TCRdb table keeps only in-frame clones and is missing some. The profile shows 100,000 to 150,000 clones, roughly 90% of them singletons. The data derive from a study of T cell responses to AZD1222 COVID-19 vaccine. The chain uses TRBV25-1 and TRBJ2-3; 7 bases map to TRBD2. The sequence was obtained from an adult in good health. The sequencing used peripheral blood, collected on day 0 of AZD1222 vaccination. The DNA of the CDR3 is TGTGCCAGCTCTGGGAGGGCTCTCACAGATACGCAGTATTTT. Translated, it gives CASSGRALTDTQYF.